This note documents a single T cell receptor (beta chain) sequence. This sample is part of a study of blood T cell repertoires in COVID-19. As for the study in general: Whether acute or convalescent, the COVID-19 samples came from the United States, Italy and Spain. Sources were T cells, B-cell-depleted T cells, or PBMCs; the material itself was cDNA or gDNA.

Germline CDR1 reads ENHRY; CDR2 reads SYGVKD. The CDR3 has 17 residues. Deletions cut 0 bases from V and 5 bases from J, with 17 bases between. TCRdb's table, derived via immunoSEQ multiplex PCR, lists solely in-frame clones and lacks some. The sample shows roughly 170,000 clones, 84% of them seen only once. This sequence was found in a human donor in a cohort sampled during active COVID-19. The source material was peripheral blood. This chain uses TRBV10-3 with TRBJ1-5; D possibly corresponds to TRBD1 (6 bases). As DNA, the CDR3 is TGTGCCATCAGTGAGTCGAGTTCGGGGGGCGCCGATCAGCCCCAGCATTTT. Protein sequence: CAISESSSGGADQPQHF.